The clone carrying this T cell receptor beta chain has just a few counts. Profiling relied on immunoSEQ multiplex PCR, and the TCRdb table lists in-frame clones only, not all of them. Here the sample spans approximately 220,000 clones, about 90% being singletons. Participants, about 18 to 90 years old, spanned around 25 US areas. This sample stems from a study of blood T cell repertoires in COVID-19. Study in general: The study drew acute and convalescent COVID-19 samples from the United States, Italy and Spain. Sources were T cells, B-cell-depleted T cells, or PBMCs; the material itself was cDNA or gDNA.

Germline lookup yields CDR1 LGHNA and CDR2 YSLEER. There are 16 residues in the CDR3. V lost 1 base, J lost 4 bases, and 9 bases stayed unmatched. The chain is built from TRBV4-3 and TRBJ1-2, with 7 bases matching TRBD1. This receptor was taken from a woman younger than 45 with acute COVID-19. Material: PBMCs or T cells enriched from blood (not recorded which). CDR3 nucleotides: TGCGCCAGCAGCCAAGGAGGTACGACAGGGCGCTATGGCTACACCTTC. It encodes CASSQGGTTGRYGYTF.